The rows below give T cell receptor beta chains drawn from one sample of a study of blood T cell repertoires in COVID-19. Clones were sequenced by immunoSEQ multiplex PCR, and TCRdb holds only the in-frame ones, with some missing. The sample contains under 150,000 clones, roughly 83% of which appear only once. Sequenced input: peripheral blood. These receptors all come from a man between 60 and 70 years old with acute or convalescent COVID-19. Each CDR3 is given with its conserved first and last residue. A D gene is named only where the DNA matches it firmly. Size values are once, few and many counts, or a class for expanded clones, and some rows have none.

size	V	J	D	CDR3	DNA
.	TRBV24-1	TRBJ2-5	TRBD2	CATAGGFEETQYF	TGTGCCACCGCGGGGGGGTTCGAAGAGACCCAGTACTTC
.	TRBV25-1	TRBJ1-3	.	CASSLSGGGTIYF	TGTGCCAGCAGTCTATCTGGGGGGGGCACCATATATTTT
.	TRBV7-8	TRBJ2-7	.	CASSATYEQYF	TGTGCCAGCAGCGCGACCTACGAGCAGTACTTC
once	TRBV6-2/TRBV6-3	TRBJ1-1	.	CASSYFSSTEAFF	TGTGCCAGCAGTTATTTTTCGAGTACTGAAGCTTTCTTT
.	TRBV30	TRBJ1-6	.	CAWSETSSYNSPLHF	TGTGCCTGGAGTGAGACTAGCTCCTATAATTCACCCCTCCACTTT
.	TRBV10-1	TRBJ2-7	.	CASSEAGIREQYF	TGCGCCAGCAGTGAGGCGGGGATCCGGGAGCAGTACTTC
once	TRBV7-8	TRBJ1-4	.	CASSWRKGEKLFF	TGTGCCAGCAGCTGGAGAAAGGGGGAAAAACTGTTTTTT
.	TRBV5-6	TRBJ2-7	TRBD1	CASSFITGGSYEQYF	TGTGCCAGCAGCTTCATCACAGGGGGCAGCTACGAGCAGTACTTC
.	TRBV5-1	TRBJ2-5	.	CASSSQETQYF	TGCGCCAGCAGCTCGCAAGAGACCCAGTACTTC
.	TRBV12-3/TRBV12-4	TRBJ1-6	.	CASSHDSFSPLHF	TGTGCCAGCAGCCACGACAGTTTTTCACCCCTCCACTTT
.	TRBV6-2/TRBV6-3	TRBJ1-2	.	CASSYEAAGGYTF	TGTGCCAGCAGTTACGAGGCGGCTGGGGGCTACACCTTC
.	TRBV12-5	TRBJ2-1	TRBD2	CASGTPIAGGPSRTLSYNEQFF	TGTGCTAGTGGTACTCCTATAGCGGGAGGCCCCTCCCGGACGCTTTCCTACAATGAGCAGTTCTTC
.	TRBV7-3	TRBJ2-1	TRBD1	CASSPSDRGRGNEQFF	TGTGCCAGCAGCCCCTCGGACAGGGGGAGAGGCAATGAGCAGTTCTTC
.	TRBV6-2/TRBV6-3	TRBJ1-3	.	CASSPGGTGNTIYF	TGTGCCAGCAGTCCGGGGGGAACGGGAAACACCATATATTTT
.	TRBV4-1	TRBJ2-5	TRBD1	CASSRQTGVQETQYF	TGCGCCAGCAGCCGACAGACAGGGGTCCAAGAGACCCAGTACTTC
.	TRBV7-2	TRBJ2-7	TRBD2	CASSSRTSVLYEQYF	TGTGCCAGCAGCTCCAGGACTAGCGTACTCTACGAGCAGTACTTC
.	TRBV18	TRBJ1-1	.	CASSLQLNTEAFF	TGTGCCAGCTCACTTCAGTTGAACACTGAAGCTTTCTTT
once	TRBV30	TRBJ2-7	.	CARAGPAPYEQYF	TGTGCCAGAGCAGGTCCCGCTCCCTACGAGCAGTACTTC
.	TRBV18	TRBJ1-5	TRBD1	CASSPGQGGNQPQHF	TGTGCCAGCTCACCGGGACAGGGGGGCAATCAGCCCCAGCATTTT
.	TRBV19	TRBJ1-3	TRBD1	CASTYGTGETGNTIYF	TGTGCCAGTACCTACGGGACAGGGGAAACTGGAAACACCATATATTTT
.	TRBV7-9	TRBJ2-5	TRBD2	CASSLLRGGETQYF	TGTGCCAGCAGCTTACTGCGGGGGGGAGAGACCCAGTACTTC
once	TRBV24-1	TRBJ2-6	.	CATSGSRTPPLSGANVLTF	TGTGCCACCAGTGGGTCCAGGACACCTCCCCTCTCTGGGGCCAACGTCCTGACTTTC
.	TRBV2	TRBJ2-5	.	CASSGDKHYQETQYF	TGTGCCAGCTCTGGGGACAAACATTACCAAGAGACCCAGTACTTC
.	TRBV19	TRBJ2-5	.	CASSVVEGAETQYF	TGTGCCAGTAGTGTTGTAGAGGGCGCGGAGACCCAGTACTTC
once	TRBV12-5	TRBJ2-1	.	CASGLGQSSYNEQFF	TGTGCTAGTGGTTTGGGACAGAGCTCCTACAATGAGCAGTTCTTC
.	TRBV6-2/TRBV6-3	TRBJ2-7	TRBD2	CASSYASGRPLQYF	TGTGCCAGCAGTTACGCCAGCGGGAGGCCTCTGCAGTACTTC
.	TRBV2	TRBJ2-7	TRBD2	CASSLGLAGVEQYF	TGTGCCAGCAGTCTGGGACTAGCGGGAGTCGAGCAGTACTTC
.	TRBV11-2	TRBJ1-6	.	CASSKDSFYNSPLHF	TGTGCCAGCAGTAAAGACAGCTTCTATAATTCACCCCTCCACTTT
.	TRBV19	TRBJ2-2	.	CASISRQNPPFNTGELFF	TGTGCCAGTATCTCGCGACAGAATCCTCCATTTAACACCGGGGAGCTGTTTTTT
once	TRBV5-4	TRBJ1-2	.	CASSTPGDRLDGYTF	TGTGCCAGCAGCACCCCGGGAGATAGGCTCGATGGCTACACCTTC
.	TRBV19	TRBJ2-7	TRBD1	CASSATGGYEQYF	TGTGCCAGTAGTGCGACAGGGGGGTACGAGCAGTACTTC
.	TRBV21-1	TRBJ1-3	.	CASSFPEGVQDTIYF	TGTGCCAGCAGCTTCCCCGAAGGGGTGCAGGACACCATATATTTT
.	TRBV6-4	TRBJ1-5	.	CASSAQQGSAPQHF	TGTGCCAGCAGTGCTCAGCAGGGATCGGCGCCCCAGCATTTT